The source of this TCR beta chain is a study of OX40 agonist ivuxolimab in advanced cancers. Study-wide context: Ivuxolimab, which targeted the costimulatory receptor OX40 (CD134), was an agonistic, fully human IgG2 monoclonal antibody. Intravenous ivuxolimab was administered to patients every 2 weeks at six dose levels: 0.01, 0.1, 0.3, 1.5, 3 and 10 mg/kg. The monotherapy dose-escalation portion (N of about 50 patients) of the phase I ivuxolimab trial is reported in the paper. In the dose-escalation cohort, roughly 80% of patients were male, and the mean age was approximately 64 years, with a range of about 23 to 90. Prior anti-PD-1, anti-PD-L1 or anti-CTLA-4 therapy was permitted, and less than 45% of dose-escalation patients had received checkpoint inhibitors. Partial responses were achieved by three dose-escalation patients, of whom one had hepatocellular carcinoma and two had cutaneous melanoma. Of the approximately 54 dose-escalation patients, hepatocellular carcinoma was present in 19, melanoma in around 15, renal cell carcinoma in 9 and head and neck cancer in 9. The purpose of peripheral TCRbeta sequencing was to test whether ivuxolimab changed TCR sequence diversity and led to clonal T-cell expansion.

Patients with a history of autoimmune disease or receiving systemic immunosuppression were excluded from the trial. Peripheral blood for TCR sequencing was collected from all dose cohorts at baseline, on cycle 4 day 1, and on cycle 7 day 1. Samples came from an open-label, multicenter, first-in-human phase I dose-escalation trial of ivuxolimab. Adults with locally advanced or metastatic melanoma, renal cell, hepatocellular, or head and neck squamous cell carcinoma were enrolled in the trial. Before TCR sequencing, CD4+ T cells and CD8+ T cells were sorted from peripheral blood as separate populations. For sequencing of the TCRbeta CDR3 region, genomic DNA was extracted from the sorted cells. TCRbeta CDR3 regions were sequenced using the immunoSEQ Assay. Imported from immuneACCESS, the table was reduced by TCRdb to in-frame sequences with V and J called. These copies leave out some clones; in studies compared against another copy, an unresolved V gene accounts for under half, and the cause of the remainder is not known. Counted in this sample were 75,000 to 100,000 clones; approximately 91% of them appeared once. Of the sample, less than 0.75% is held by the ten largest clones.

The germline V and J ends show losses of 6 bases and 6 bases respectively, and no gene match explains 9 bases of the junction. CDR1 SGHDN and CDR2 FVKESK are derived from the germline V gene. From the cysteine up to the phenylalanine, the CDR3 has a length of 15 residues. CDR3 DNA is the only sequence kept; it has 45 bases, read in frame from the first base. Details on this clone: Which antigen it targets is not known. No base quality values were provided; no much bigger clone lies one nucleotide off.

Paper-wide results and their limitations: Low levels of normalized T-cell clonal expansion were also shown by some nonresponding patients. On average, CD8+ T cells showed more expanded clones than CD4+ T cells after ivuxolimab. The antigen specificity of the peripheral T cells that underwent clonal expansion was not determined. At doses of 0.1 to 3.0 mg/kg, clonal expansion of both CD4+ and CD8+ T cells in blood was seen between baseline and week 6. In partial responders in the 0.1-3.0 mg/kg groups, normalized peripheral clonal expansion was found to be among the lowest, especially among CD8+ T cells.

The V gene is TRBV14 and the J gene is TRBJ1-5; TRBD1 aligns with 9 central bases. This clonotype was obtained from an adult with an advanced solid tumor such as melanoma, head and neck, liver or kidney cancer. Here the sequenced sample was CD4+ or CD8+ T cells sorted from blood, taken in a trial of the OX40 agonist ivuxolimab. The CDR3: CASSSGTGFGQPQHF. The nucleotide sequence reads TGTGCCAGCAGTTCCGGGACAGGGTTTGGTCAGCCCCAGCATTTT.